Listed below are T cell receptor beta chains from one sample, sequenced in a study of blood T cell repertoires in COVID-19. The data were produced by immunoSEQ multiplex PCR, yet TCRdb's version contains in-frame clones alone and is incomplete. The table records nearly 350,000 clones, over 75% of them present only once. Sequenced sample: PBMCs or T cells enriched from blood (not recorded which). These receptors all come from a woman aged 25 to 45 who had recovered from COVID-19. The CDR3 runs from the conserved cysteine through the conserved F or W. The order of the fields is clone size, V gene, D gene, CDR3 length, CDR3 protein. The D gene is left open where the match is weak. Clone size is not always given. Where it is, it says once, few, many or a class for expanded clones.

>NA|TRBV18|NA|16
CASSPGLVGAIAEAFF
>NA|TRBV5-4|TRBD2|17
CASSLGGLATSTDTQYF
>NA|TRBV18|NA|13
CASSPPDTYEQYF
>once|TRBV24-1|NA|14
CATSDSGGRDTQYF
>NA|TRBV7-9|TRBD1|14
CASSVPGQGYEQYF
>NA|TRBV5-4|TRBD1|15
CASSLFVTGEETQYF
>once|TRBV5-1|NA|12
CASSTGNYGYTF
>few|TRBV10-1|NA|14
CASSVRTEAGELFF
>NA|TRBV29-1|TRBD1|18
CSVDRDRVFTYGTDTQYF
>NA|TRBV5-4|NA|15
CASSLGGQSNTEAFF
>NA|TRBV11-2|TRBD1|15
CASSATRDRGFVQYF
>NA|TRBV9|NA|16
CASSAPLGSGPNEQFF
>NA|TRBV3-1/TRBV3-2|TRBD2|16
CATSAGGQGYTGELFF
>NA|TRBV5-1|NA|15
CASSLLHRGTGELFF
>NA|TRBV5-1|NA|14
CASSLEMGLETQYF
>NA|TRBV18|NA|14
CASSPTNKNTEAFF
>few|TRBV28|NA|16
CASTSGVGGRYEKLFF
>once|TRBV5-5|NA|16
CASSLPDSPSTDTQYF
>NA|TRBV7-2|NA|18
CASSFSNAGSSYNSPLHF
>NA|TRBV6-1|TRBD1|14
CASSDRDRGAEAFF
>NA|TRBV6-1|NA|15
CASSEAGGSDEKLFF
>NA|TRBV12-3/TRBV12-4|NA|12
CASSFGRAPGHF
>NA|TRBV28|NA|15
CASNSVAGQTYEQYF
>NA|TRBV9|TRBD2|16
CARSGVAGGPGNEQFF
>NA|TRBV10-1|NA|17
CASSPEAGQMFTGELFF
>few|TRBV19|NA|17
CASSPETGRVAKNIQYF
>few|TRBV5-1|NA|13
CASSSDPRQPQHF
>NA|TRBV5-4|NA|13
CASSAGVTYEQYF
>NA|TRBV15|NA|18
CATSRDPGLAGKTYEQYF
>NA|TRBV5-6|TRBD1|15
CASSQDRFSTDTQYF
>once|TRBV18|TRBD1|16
CASQRTGEASEGTQYF
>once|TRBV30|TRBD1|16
CAWSAGTGGGNQPQHF
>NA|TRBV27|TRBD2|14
CASSLASGGGEQYF
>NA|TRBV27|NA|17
CASSFFSGGLETRPLHF
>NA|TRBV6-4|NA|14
CASSDSAGDYGYTF
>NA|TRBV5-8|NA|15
CASSLVTGSTDTQYF
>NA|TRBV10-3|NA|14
CAIRWEPSGNTIYF
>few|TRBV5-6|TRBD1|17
CASSSGTGGWGANVLTF
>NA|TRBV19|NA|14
CASRQGHSNQPQHF
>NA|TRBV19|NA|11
CASRAGDGYTF
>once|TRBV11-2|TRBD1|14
CASSSIDRAYGYTF
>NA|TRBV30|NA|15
CAWSVLTGTIAGYTF
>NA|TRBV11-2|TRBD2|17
CASSLDSGTSQPYEQYF